This TCR beta chain came from a study of siplizumab effects on memory and regulatory T cells. Findings and caveats of the study: Whether the proliferating Tregs (from siplizumab cultures) were suppressive was not confirmed. Reactions containing siplizumab showed mappable alloreactive CD4+ clones averaging approximately 70% Treg-derived, versus approximately 28% in controls.

Note on this clone: The antigen is not known.

The repertoire was sequenced with immunoSEQ multiplex PCR; TCRdb's copy has only in-frame clones and lacks some. The sample has over 10,000 clones, about two fifths seen once. Cells of the mixed lymphocyte reaction were cocultured at 37 degrees C for 6 to 7 days. The labelling of responder PBMCs with CFSE and of stimulator PBMCs with Violet Dye preceded their 1:1 mixing. The CDR3 spans 17 residues. Trimming removed 5 bases from V and 0 bases from J; junction bases left unmatched: 7. Germline CDR1 LNHDA, CDR2 SQIVND (reference sequence). The chain uses TRBV19 and TRBJ2-6; 7 nucleotides line up with TRBD1. The receptor was derived from a human donor in good health; the cells came from an allogeneic mixed lymphocyte reaction. The sequenced sample consisted of CFSE-low (dividing) CD8+ T cells sorted from an allogeneic mixed lymphocyte reaction. CDR3 amino acids: CASSPRTGTSGANVLTF. The CDR3 nucleotides are TGTGCCAGTAGTCCCCGGACAGGAACCTCTGGGGCCAACGTCCTGACTTTC. The full variable domain, with the rest looked up from reference TRBV19 and TRBJ2-6, is DGGITQSPKYLFRKEGQNVTLSCEQNLNHDAMYWYRQDPGQGLRLIYYSQIVNDFQKGDIAEGYSVSREKKESFPLTVTSAQKNPTAFYLCASSPRTGTSGANVLTFGAGSRLTVL.